The next 29 T cell receptor beta chains were all read from a single sample in a study of T-cell memory formation after mild COVID-19. A single record per CDR3 protein comes from TCRdb applying MiXCR to the 5' RACE reads. The table lists 400,000 or so distinct CDR3 sequences, over 15% of them singletons. Material for sequencing was PBMCs or a T cell subset sorted from them (not recorded which). Source of these receptors: an adult woman who had mild COVID-19 (a few samples of this study predate the infection). Cell type and time point are not known.

This chain connects TRBV14 to TRBJ2-2, with D perhaps matching TRBD2 (6 bases). This CDR3 region has 19 residues. Deletions cut 1 base from V and 4 bases from J, with 22 bases between. Per germline, CDR1 SGHDN and CDR2 FVKESK. The chain's CDR3 is CASSQARRVASSSTGELFF. The CDR3 nucleotides are TGTGCCAGCAGCCAAGCTCGGAGGGTAGCTAGTTCGAGCACCGGGGAGCTGTTTTTT.

The J gene is TRBJ1-6, the V gene TRBV29-1; 9 bases map to TRBD1. V lost 6 bases and J lost 14; bases outside the gene matches: 5. The CDR3 loop spans 11 amino acids. Per germline, CDR1 SQVTM and CDR2 ANQGSEA. In DNA form, the CDR3 reads TGCAGCGTGGACAGGGGTACAGCCCTCCACTTT. Its translation: CSVDRGTALHF.

This clonotype has more than one count but fewer than ten. The chain joins TRBV5-4 to TRBJ1-5; the D is unclear. Trimming took off 4 bases at V and 3 bases at J, with 8 bases between the two ends. This CDR3 is built from 13 residues. Looked up from germline, CDR1 is SGHNT and CDR2 is YYREEE (reference sequence). In DNA, the CDR3 is TGTGCCAGCAGCCCGGGCCTCAATCAGCCCCAGCATTTT. Its translation: CASSPGLNQPQHF.

This chain connects TRBV2 to TRBJ2-5; 8 bases fit TRBD2. The CDR3 runs to 13 residues. V shed 8 bases, J shed 5 bases, and the junction held 7 bases outside the gene matches. Germline CDR1 reads SNHLY; CDR2 reads FYNNEI. The CDR3 here is CASLAGGGETQYF. Written as DNA, the CDR3 is TGTGCCAGCCTGGCGGGGGGCGGGGAGACCCAGTACTTC. The complete variable domain, with remaining parts taken from reference TRBV2 and TRBJ2-5, reads EPEVTQTPSHQVTQMGQEVILRCVPISNHLYFYWYRQILGQKVEFLVSFYNNEISEKSEIFDDQFSVERPDGSNFTLKIRSTKLEDSAMYFCASLAGGGETQYFGPGTRLLVL.

This clonotype was counted a few times. V usage is TRBV7-2 and J usage is TRBJ1-4; D is possibly TRBD1 (5 bases). Trimming left V 5 bases short and J 7 bases short, with 17 bases between. This CDR3 is built from 15 residues. CDR1 is SGHTA, CDR2 FQGNSA, per germline. DNA for the CDR3: TGTGCCAGCAGCCCTTACCCGGGGGTTGGTGAAAAACTGTTTTTT. Protein sequence: CASSPYPGVGEKLFF.

The rearrangement joins TRBV7-2 to TRBJ1-4; D perhaps matches TRBD1 (5 bases). The germline V and J ends were trimmed by 1 base and 10 bases, with 13 bases remaining between them. Germline CDR1 SGHTA, CDR2 FQGNSA. The CDR3 covers 14 residues. CDR3 sequence: CASSLDPGQGKLFF. DNA for the CDR3: TGTGCCAGCAGCTTAGATCCAGGGCAGGGAAAACTGTTTTTT.

This clonotype was seen at least ten times. This sequence joins TRBV10-3 and TRBJ2-3; 8 nucleotides line up with TRBD1. CDR3 length equals 15 residues. Germline assignment: CDR1 ENHRY and CDR2 SYGVKD. V gave up 4 bases and J gave up 3 bases; unmatched junction bases: 6. The CDR3 here is CAISAGQGDTDTQYF. The CDR3 DNA is TGTGCCATCAGTGCCGGACAGGGAGATACAGATACGCAGTATTTT.

The chain is built from TRBV12-3 or TRBV12-4 and TRBJ2-1, with 8 bases matching TRBD1. The CDR3 sequence is 16 residues long. With 6 bases clipped from V and 1 base from J, the junction kept 8 bases outside the gene matches. CDR3 protein: CASSPRQGRSYNEQFF. For the CDR3, the DNA is TGTGCCAGCAGCCCCAGACAGGGGAGGTCCTACAATGAGCAGTTCTTC.

This clonotype was observed a handful of times. The V and J genes are TRBV5-1 and TRBJ2-1; 7 bases agree with TRBD1. The CDR3 runs 14 residues. Germline loops: CDR1 SGHRS, CDR2 YFSETQ. The trim removed 3 bases at V and 6 bases at J, leaving 6 bases unmatched. CDR3 sequence: CASSSTGNSNEQFF. The CDR3 nucleotides are TGCGCCAGCAGCTCGACAGGGAACAGCAATGAGCAGTTCTTC.

This clonotype turned up a few times. The V and J genes are TRBV5-6 and TRBJ2-1; D uncertain. Between the trimmed V and J ends, which lost 2 bases and 10 bases, there was a span of 10 bases. Germline lookup yields CDR1 SGHDT and CDR2 YYEEEE. CDR3 length equals 12 residues. CDR3 amino acids: CASSLGVSEQFF. In DNA, the CDR3 is TGTGCCAGCAGCTTAGGCGTAAGCGAGCAGTTCTTC.

This clonotype was picked up a small number of times. V and J are TRBV25-1 and TRBJ2-2; TRBD2 might be the D (5 bases). With 5 bases removed from V and 11 bases from J, the gap between germline ends came to 12 bases. CDR3 length: 12 residues. Germline CDR1 reads MGHDK; CDR2 reads SYGVNS. CDR3 amino acids: CASSSGIDELFF. The CDR3 DNA reads as TGTGCCAGCAGTTCCGGGATCGACGAGCTGTTTTTT.

This clonotype has only a few counts. The rearrangement links TRBV12-3 or TRBV12-4 to TRBJ2-4; 8 bases are a match to TRBD1. Trimming cost V 5 bases and J 13 bases; bases outside gene matches: 7. This CDR3 has 12 residues. This CDR3 is CASSPGQGWQYF. The CDR3 coding sequence is TGTGCCAGCAGTCCAGGACAGGGATGGCAGTACTTC.

The genes are TRBV20-1 and TRBJ1-5, with D maybe TRBD1 (5 bases). The CDR3 is 13 residues long. CDR1 and CDR2 (germline): DFQATT, SNEGSKA (reference sequence). V was shortened by 3 bases and J by 3 bases, with 9 bases between the two germline ends. CDR3 bases: TGCAGTGCTAGTCGCGGGGCCAATCAGCCCCAGCATTTT. Its translation: CSASRGANQPQHF.

This clonotype was seen at least ten times. The chain couples TRBV12-3 or TRBV12-4 to TRBJ2-7, with D maybe TRBD2 (6 bases). CDR3 size: 14 residues. Trimming took off 6 bases at V and 3 bases at J, with 15 bases between the two ends. The CDR3 DNA follows: TGTGCCAGCAGCCCCGGGAGTAAGATCTACGAGCAGTACTTC. Its protein is CASSPGSKIYEQYF.

The chain has TRBV5-1 and TRBJ1-2; D not certain. Between the trimmed V and J ends, which lost 1 base and 5 bases, there was a span of 18 bases. Germline CDR1 and CDR2: SGHRS and YFSETQ. The CDR3 spans 16 residues. The CDR3 is CASSLRSAEAGYGYTF. Here the CDR3 DNA reads TGCGCCAGCAGCTTGCGGTCAGCCGAGGCGGGGTATGGCTACACCTTC.

This clonotype was counted only a few times. J is TRBJ1-2 and V is TRBV14; D not certain. Per the germline V gene, CDR1 is SGHDN and CDR2 is FVKESK. The length of the CDR3 is 15 residues. V gave up 4 bases and J gave up 0 bases, with 12 bases separating them. This CDR3 reads CASSPKGIANYGYTF. CDR3 nucleotide sequence: TGTGCCAGCAGCCCTAAAGGGATAGCTAACTATGGCTACACCTTC.

This chain uses TRBV27 with TRBJ2-7; 11 positions match TRBD2. The CDR3 runs 12 residues. V dropped 6 bases and J dropped 5; count of bases not matched to a gene: 0. The germline V gene has CDR1 MNHEY and CDR2 SMNVEV (reference sequence). CDR3 nucleotides: TGTGCCAGCAGACTAGCGGGGGACGAGCAGTACTTC. Its translation: CASRLAGDEQYF.

The V call is TRBV9, the J call TRBJ2-1; D possibly corresponds to TRBD2 (6 bases). Trimming took off 4 bases at V and 0 bases at J, with 11 bases between the two ends. Looked up from germline, CDR1 is SGDLS and CDR2 is YYNGEE. There are 15 residues in the CDR3. DNA for the CDR3: TGTGCCAGCAGCAAAGGGAGGTTCTCCTACAATGAGCAGTTCTTC. Its translation is CASSKGRFSYNEQFF.

In its sample, this clonotype was seen a few times. The J gene is TRBJ1-5, the V gene TRBV12-3 or TRBV12-4; unclear D gene. V lost 3 bases, J lost 2 bases, and 17 bases lay in between. The CDR3 contains 17 residues. The CDR3 nucleotides are TGTGCCAGCAGTTTGGAAAGCATGTTAGGTCGCAATCAGCCCCAGCATTTT. Amino acid sequence: CASSLESMLGRNQPQHF.

This clonotype was recorded a few times. This rearrangement joins TRBV27 to TRBJ1-1; 7 bases are shared with TRBD1. In germline, CDR1 is MNHEY, CDR2 SMNVEV (reference sequence). Trimming removed 3 bases from V and 5 bases from J; junction bases left unmatched: 15. The CDR3 covers 17 residues. The DNA for the CDR3 is TGTGCCAGCAGTTTTCTCGGACCGACAGGGTTTGGGACTGAAGCTTTCTTT. As protein: CASSFLGPTGFGTEAFF.

This clonotype was seen many times. The chain combines TRBV5-1 with TRBJ2-1; tentatively, D is TRBD1 (8 bases). Germline V lookup: CDR1 SGHRS, CDR2 YFSETQ. The CDR3 is made up of 14 amino acids. The V gene lost 3 bases and the J gene lost 9 bases, with 16 bases spanning the gap. CDR3 DNA sequence: TGCGCCAGCAGCTACGGACAGGGCGGGAGTGAGCAGTTCTTC. This codes for CASSYGQGGSEQFF.

The chain joins TRBV7-2 to TRBJ2-1; 12 nucleotides align to TRBD1. Germline V lookup: CDR1 SGHTA, CDR2 FQGNSA. The V segment lost 2 bases and the J segment 7 bases; nucleotides outside the gene matches: 6. This CDR3 is 16 amino acids long. The CDR3 sequence: CASSLWGQGALNEQFF. In DNA, the CDR3 is TGTGCCAGCAGCTTATGGGGACAGGGGGCATTGAATGAGCAGTTCTTC. The variable domain in full, with the rest retrieved from reference TRBV7-2 and TRBJ2-1, is GAGVSQSPSNKVTEKGKDVELRCDPISGHTALYWYRQSLGQGLEFLIYFQGNSAPDKSGLPSDRFSAERTGGSVSTLTIQRTQQEDSAVYLCASSLWGQGALNEQFFGPGTRLTVL.

This clonotype was detected a few times. The chain recombines TRBV7-2 with TRBJ1-5; D not resolved. V lost 1 base to trimming and J lost 6 bases, with 13 bases between them. Germline V gene sequence: CDR1 SGHTA, CDR2 FQGNSA. CDR3 length: 15 amino acids. The CDR3 sequence: CASSLGHRTPQPQHF. The DNA of the CDR3 is TGTGCCAGCAGCTTAGGGCACAGAACGCCTCAGCCCCAGCATTTT.

The rearrangement joins TRBV20-1 to TRBJ1-5; 7 nucleotides line up with TRBD1. The germline gives CDR1 DFQATT, CDR2 SNEGSKA (reference sequence). V lost 5 bases and J lost 3; bases outside the gene matches: 13. The CDR3 runs 16 residues. The CDR3 region is CSARELGQPFNQPQHF. The CDR3 coding sequence is TGCAGTGCTCGGGAATTGGGACAGCCGTTCAATCAGCCCCAGCATTTT.

The chain combines TRBV24-1 with TRBJ2-4, with D perhaps matching TRBD1 (6 bases). This CDR3 region has 15 residues. Germline loops: CDR1 KGHDR, CDR2 SFDVKD. The ends were cut back, 4 bases at V and 0 bases at J, with 9 bases in the middle. The CDR3 region is CATSDHREAKNIQYF. The CDR3 bases are TGTGCCACCAGTGACCACAGGGAAGCCAAAAACATTCAGTACTTC.

A few counts support this clonotype. The J gene is TRBJ2-2, the V gene TRBV27; no clear D. Trimming left V 5 bases short and J 8 bases short, with 12 bases between. This CDR3 is 13 amino acids long. Germline assignment: CDR1 MNHEY and CDR2 SMNVEV (reference sequence). The CDR3 sequence is CASSPLTRGELFF. The CDR3 DNA follows: TGTGCCAGCAGTCCACTGACGAGAGGGGAGCTGTTTTTT.

The V call is TRBV29-1, the J call TRBJ1-3; tentative D call: TRBD1 (5 bases). V lost 7 bases and J 4 bases, leaving 20 bases between the germline ends. From germline, CDR1 is SQVTM and CDR2 ANQGSEA. The CDR3 consists of 15 residues. This chain's CDR3 is CSAGHFSGLGNTIYF. CDR3 in DNA: TGCAGCGCCGGACATTTCAGTGGGCTCGGAAACACCATATATTTT.

This clonotype was counted between two and nine times. The chain links TRBV3-1 to TRBJ2-2, with D perhaps TRBD2 (6 bases). Germline CDR1 is LGHDT and CDR2 is YNNKEL (reference sequence). V lost 7 bases to trimming and J lost 7 bases, with 13 bases between them. CDR3 length equals 13 residues. The CDR3 DNA follows: TGTGCCAGCACCCCTACTAGCAACGGGGAGCTGTTTTTT. Amino acids: CASTPTSNGELFF.

The CDR3 nucleotides read TGTGCCAGCAGCCAAGACGGAGGGGGCCTCTATGGCTACACCTTC. This sequence encodes CASSQDGGGLYGYTF. The V gene is TRBV14, the J gene TRBJ1-2; TRBD1 aligns across 7 bases. The CDR3 totals 15 residues. The germline CDR1 and CDR2 sequences are SGHDN and FVKESK. J was trimmed by 4 bases and V by 0 bases; bases with no gene match: 5.